This is a list of T cell receptor beta chains from one sample in a study of post-analysis software for immune sequencing data. MiXCR, run by TCRdb on the PCR reads, gives a single entry per CDR3 protein. The sample lists hundreds of thousands of distinct CDR3 sequences; 30% to 45% were seen once. Sequencing used blood. The receptor source for this set is a girl aged 2-15 years with multiple sclerosis. The CDR3 runs from the conserved cysteine through the conserved F or W. The D gene is left open where the match is weak. Size is stated for part of the rows, as once, few or many counts, or as a class when the clone is expanded.

clone size: .; D gene: .; V gene: TRBV28; J gene: TRBJ2-5; CDR3 protein: CARGIREQETQYF; CDR3 DNA: TGTGCCAGAGGAATCAGGGAACAAGAGACCCAGTACTTC
clone size: .; D gene: .; V gene: TRBV20-1; J gene: TRBJ2-7; CDR3 protein: CSARKLRTETYEQYF; CDR3 DNA: TGCAGTGCTAGAAAACTGAGGACTGAAACCTACGAGCAGTACTTC
clone size: .; D gene: .; V gene: TRBV20-1; J gene: TRBJ2-1; CDR3 protein: CSARVPAGNSYNEQFF; CDR3 DNA: TGCAGTGCTAGAGTGCCTGCGGGGAACTCCTACAATGAGCAGTTCTTC
clone size: .; D gene: .; V gene: TRBV2; J gene: TRBJ1-4; CDR3 protein: CASSDSGTPNEKLFF; CDR3 DNA: TGTGCCAGCAGTGATTCCGGGACACCGAATGAAAAACTGTTTTTT
clone size: .; D gene: TRBD1; V gene: TRBV7-6; J gene: TRBJ1-4; CDR3 protein: CASSLTGAAELFF; CDR3 DNA: TGTGCCAGCAGCTTGACAGGGGCTGCGGAACTGTTTTTT
clone size: once; D gene: .; V gene: TRBV29-1; J gene: TRBJ2-2; CDR3 protein: CSVSGGENTGELFF; CDR3 DNA: TGCAGCGTTTCAGGCGGGGAGAACACCGGGGAGCTGTTTTTT
clone size: .; D gene: TRBD1; V gene: TRBV5-1; J gene: TRBJ2-5; CDR3 protein: CASSSGTGLPLYF; CDR3 DNA: TGCGCCAGCAGCTCCGGGACAGGCCTGCCACTGTACTTC
clone size: many; D gene: TRBD1; V gene: TRBV7-8; J gene: TRBJ2-6; CDR3 protein: CASSVGQGANVLTF; CDR3 DNA: TGTGCCAGCAGCGTGGGACAGGGGGCCAACGTCCTGACTTTC
clone size: .; D gene: .; V gene: TRBV20-1; J gene: TRBJ2-1; CDR3 protein: CSARVSSSYNEQFF; CDR3 DNA: TGCAGTGCTAGGGTCAGTAGCTCCTACAATGAGCAGTTCTTC
clone size: .; D gene: .; V gene: TRBV6-5; J gene: TRBJ2-3; CDR3 protein: CASSYSRPGRRYTDTQYF; CDR3 DNA: TGTGCCAGCAGTTACTCGAGGCCGGGGCGGAGGTATACAGATACGCAGTATTTT
clone size: once; D gene: .; V gene: TRBV7-9; J gene: TRBJ2-1; CDR3 protein: CASSLTTRQSNEQFF; CDR3 DNA: TGTGCCAGCAGCTTAACTACTAGACAAAGCAATGAGCAGTTCTTC
clone size: .; D gene: TRBD2; V gene: TRBV5-1; J gene: TRBJ2-7; CDR3 protein: CASSDIGGGLTYEQYF; CDR3 DNA: TGCGCCAGCAGCGATATTGGCGGGGGACTCACCTACGAGCAGTACTTC
clone size: few; D gene: TRBD1; V gene: TRBV20-1; J gene: TRBJ2-1; CDR3 protein: CSAPTGYSYNEQFF; CDR3 DNA: TGCAGTGCTCCGACAGGGTACTCCTACAATGAGCAGTTCTTC
clone size: .; D gene: .; V gene: TRBV6-6; J gene: TRBJ1-4; CDR3 protein: CASSYSGGGNEKLFF; CDR3 DNA: TGTGCCAGCAGTTACTCTGGGGGAGGGAATGAAAAACTGTTTTTT
clone size: .; D gene: .; V gene: TRBV7-3; J gene: TRBJ2-1; CDR3 protein: CASSLTPINEQFF; CDR3 DNA: TGTGCCAGCAGCTTAACGCCGATTAATGAGCAGTTCTTC
clone size: few; D gene: .; V gene: TRBV29-1; J gene: TRBJ2-7; CDR3 protein: CSQNLIRGVMSSYEQYF; CDR3 DNA: TGCAGCCAGAACCTCATACGCGGGGTAATGAGCTCCTACGAGCAGTACTTC
clone size: .; D gene: .; V gene: TRBV4-1; J gene: TRBJ2-3; CDR3 protein: CASSQDPGTDTQYF; CDR3 DNA: TGCGCCAGCAGCCAAGATCCAGGGACAGATACGCAGTATTTT
clone size: .; D gene: TRBD2; V gene: TRBV20-1; J gene: TRBJ2-7; CDR3 protein: CSALGSLAAISYEQYF; CDR3 DNA: TGCAGTGCTCTGGGGAGTCTAGCGGCTATTTCCTACGAGCAGTACTTC
clone size: .; D gene: .; V gene: TRBV7-9; J gene: TRBJ1-1; CDR3 protein: CASAGPMNTEAFF; CDR3 DNA: TGTGCCAGCGCCGGGCCAATGAACACTGAAGCTTTCTTT
clone size: .; D gene: TRBD1; V gene: TRBV7-2; J gene: TRBJ2-3; CDR3 protein: CASSPGQGRSTDTQYF; CDR3 DNA: TGTGCCAGCAGCCCGGGACAGGGGCGTAGCACAGATACGCAGTATTTT